Presented here are 16 T cell receptor beta chains from one specimen sequenced in a study of CD8 T cells in Susac syndrome. The RNA, 0.5 to 1 ug, was put through reverse transcription using random hexamers. TCRdb reprocessed the immunoSEQ multiplex PCR reads with MiXCR, giving one entry per CDR3 protein. The table records about 210,000 distinct CDR3 sequences, roughly 94% of them present only once. Sequenced material: CD4+ T cells from PBMCs. Source of these receptors: a human donor with multiple sclerosis.

CDR3 coding DNA: TGCAGCGTTCGGACTAGCGGGGCCACAGATACGCAGTATTTT. Translating it yields CSVRTSGATDTQYF. The chain employs TRBV29-1 and TRBJ2-3; 12 nucleotides agree with TRBD2. Germline V gives CDR1 SQVTM, CDR2 ANQGSEA. CDR3 length: 14 residues. The trim removed 5 bases at V and 2 bases at J, leaving 2 bases unmatched.

The V and J genes are TRBV18 and TRBJ1-1; 8 bases are a match to TRBD1. Trimming took 2 bases from V and 10 from J; bases not matched to a gene: 12. From germline, CDR1 is KGHSH and CDR2 LQKENI. There are 15 residues in the CDR3. The chain's CDR3 is CASSPRGQGVIGAFF. The CDR3 DNA reads TGTGCCAGCTCACCAAGAGGACAGGGCGTGATAGGAGCTTTCTTT. The full variable domain, with the rest looked up from reference TRBV18 and TRBJ1-1, is NAGVMQNPRHLVRRRGQEARLRCSPMKGHSHVYWYRQLPEEGLKFMVYLQKENIIDESGMPKERFSAEFPKEGPSILRIQQVVRGDSAAYFCASSPRGQGVIGAFFGQGTRLTVV.

The J gene is TRBJ1-1, the V gene TRBV5-1; 7 bases are shared with TRBD1. J gave up 5 bases and V 4 bases, and 14 bases lay outside the gene matches. Per the germline V gene, CDR1 is SGHRS and CDR2 is YFSETQ. This CDR3 region has 16 residues. DNA for the CDR3: TGCGCCAGCAGCGGATACAGGGGTGGTATGGTGACTGAAGCTTTCTTT. It translates to CASSGYRGGMVTEAFF.

Points on this clonotype: This likely comes from a read error, as the CDR3 has no conserved phenylalanine or tryptophan at its end. The J gene is TRBJ2-5, the V gene TRBV3-1; TRBD2 agrees at 8 bases. The germline gives CDR1 LGHDT, CDR2 YNNKEL (reference sequence). The CDR3 loop spans 13 amino acids. V lost 1 base and J lost 5; bases outside the gene matches: 0. The CDR3 region is CASSQAGGETQYL. The CDR3 DNA reads as TGTGCCAGCAGCCAAGCGGGGGGGGAGACCCAGTACCTC.

The V gene is TRBV30, the J gene TRBJ1-6; 7 nucleotides align to TRBD1. J gave up 10 bases and V 3 bases, and 6 bases lay outside the gene matches. This CDR3 is built from 13 residues. Germline loops: CDR1 GTSNPN, CDR2 SVGIG (reference sequence). The CDR3 DNA reads as TGTGCCTGGAGCCGGGACAGTGACTCACCCCTCCACTTT. Translating it yields CAWSRDSDSPLHF.

V and J are TRBV9 and TRBJ2-7; 8 bases align to TRBD1. The CDR3 is made up of 16 amino acids. J lost 4 bases, V lost 3 bases, and 12 bases had no gene match. The germline V gene has CDR1 SGDLS and CDR2 YYNGEE. CDR3 DNA sequence: TGTGCCAGCAGCGCGGCTCGACAGGGGATGGTATACGAGCAGTACTTC. Protein: CASSAARQGMVYEQYF.

J is TRBJ2-1 and V is TRBV9; unclear D gene. Trimming took 3 bases from V and 5 from J, leaving 9 bases between them. Germline CDR1 reads SGDLS; CDR2 reads YYNGEE. This CDR3 is 13 amino acids long. The CDR3 bases are TGTGCCAGCAGCGCCCTGTGGGACAATGAGCAGTTCTTC. As protein: CASSALWDNEQFF. Based on the CDR3 plus reference TRBV9 and TRBJ2-1, the full variable domain is DSGVTQTPKHLITATGQRVTLRCSPRSGDLSVYWYQQSLDQGLQFLIQYYNGEERAKGNILERFSAQQFPDLHSELNLSSLELGDSALYFCASSALWDNEQFFGPGTRLTVL.

The V call is TRBV12-3 or TRBV12-4, the J call TRBJ2-1; TRBD2 might be the D (7 bases). With 1 base removed from V and 9 bases from J, the gap between germline ends came to 16 bases. The CDR3 is made up of 15 amino acids. CDR3 in amino acids: CASSLEGGPRSEQFF. DNA of the CDR3: TGTGCCAGCAGTTTAGAGGGGGGGCCGCGTAGTGAGCAGTTCTTC.

The chain couples TRBV20-1 to TRBJ2-3, with TRBD2 identical over 8 bases. The length of the CDR3 is 13 residues. CDR1 is DFQATT and CDR2 is SNEGSKA in the germline V gene (reference sequence). V lost 3 bases to trimming and J lost 4 bases; unmatched junction nucleotides: 3. As DNA, the CDR3 is TGCAGTGCTAGCGGGGGGGCCGCAGATACGCAGTATTTT. Translating gives CSASGGAADTQYF.

V usage is TRBV2 and J usage is TRBJ2-1, with TRBD2 matching over 9 bases. CDR3 length: 15 amino acids. Germline loops: CDR1 SNHLY, CDR2 FYNNEI. V was pared by 7 bases and J by 4 bases, with 8 bases of the junction left unmatched. CDR3 DNA: TGTGCCAGCAAACCGGCTAGCGGGGTTTACAATGAGCAGTTCTTC. This translates into CASKPASGVYNEQFF.

The rearrangement links TRBV20-1 to TRBJ2-1; 8 bases are shared with TRBD2. The CDR3 spans 15 residues. Germline V gene lookup returns CDR1 DFQATT and CDR2 SNEGSKA (reference sequence). Losses at the gene ends were 6 bases for V and 3 bases for J; bases not matched to a gene: 10. DNA for the CDR3: TGCAGTGCCCCAACGGGCCTAGCGGGCTACAATGAGCAGTTCTTC. It translates to CSAPTGLAGYNEQFF.

The chain recombines TRBV5-1 with TRBJ1-2; D not resolved. V was pared by 7 bases and J by 1 base, with 8 bases between. Germline CDR1 reads SGHRS; CDR2 reads YFSETQ. CDR3 length: 12 residues. The CDR3 loop is CASSSNNYGYTF. CDR3 nucleotide sequence: TGCGCCAGCTCCTCCAATAACTATGGCTACACCTTC. Drawing the rest from reference TRBV5-1 and TRBJ1-2, the complete variable domain is KAGVTQTPRYLIKTRGQQVTLSCSPISGHRSVSWYQQTPGQGLQFLFEYFSETQRNKGNFPGRFSGRQFSNSRSEMNVSTLELGDSALYLCASSSNNYGYTFGSGTRLTVV.

The genes are TRBV7-2 and TRBJ2-1; D is possibly TRBD2 (6 bases). Germline V gene lookup returns CDR1 SGHTA and CDR2 FQGNSA. The CDR3 consists of 16 residues. The ends were cut back, 4 bases at V and 2 bases at J, with 15 bases in the middle. CDR3 region: CASSSIADLTYNEQFF. DNA of the CDR3: TGTGCCAGCAGCTCCATAGCGGATTTAACCTACAATGAGCAGTTCTTC.

The chain combines TRBV27 with TRBJ2-1; TRBD1 matches 10 bases. The CDR3 loop spans 15 amino acids. The J segment lost 5 bases and the V segment lost 5 bases, leaving 6 bases of the junction unmatched. Germline CDR1 and CDR2: MNHEY and SMNVEV (reference sequence). CDR3 region: CASSPRTGGDNEQFF. CDR3 sequence (DNA): TGTGCCAGCAGTCCTCGGACAGGGGGTGACAATGAGCAGTTCTTC.

This chain joins TRBV19 and TRBJ1-5, with a tentative D call TRBD1 (5 bases). The CDR3 totals 15 residues. Trimming pared 8 bases from V and 0 bases from J, leaving 14 bases between. CDR1 and CDR2 (germline): LNHDA, SQIVND (reference sequence). Written as DNA, the CDR3 is TGTGCCAGTCAGGGCGGGACCTATAGCAATCAGCCCCAGCATTTT. Its protein is CASQGGTYSNQPQHF.

The genes are TRBV18 and TRBJ2-4, with 8 bases fitting TRBD1. Germline V CDR1 and CDR2: KGHSH, LQKENI. V trimming: 5 bases; J trimming: 9 bases; junction bases outside the gene matches: 9. This CDR3 spans 14 amino acids. The CDR3 region has the DNA TGTGCCAGCTCAGGTTCCGGGACAGGCGGCATTCAGTACTTC. Translating it yields CASSGSGTGGIQYF.